This T cell receptor (beta chain) appears in the sequencing data of a study of blood T cell repertoires in COVID-19 (dated by TCRdb to 2020 to 2022). Notes on the research overall: The collaborator samples originated in the United States, Italy and Spain and spanned the acute and convalescent phases of COVID-19. The samples were drawn from the first 160 participants of the ongoing ImmuneRACE study and from 1,254 subjects provided by 6 global collaborators. Where available, HLA class I and class II types were obtained from metadata supplied by the sample provider rather than from assay-based typing. Deeply sampled blood TCRbeta repertoires from subjects exposed to, actively infected with, or recovered from COVID-19 were included in the dataset. The prospective study material was composed of cDNA or gDNA derived from T cells, B-cell-depleted T cells, or PBMCs. The sample metadata nearly always contained a de-identified subject ID, COVID-19 status, age in years and sex. The repertoires were released in a freely available public database meant as a resource for research on the immune response to SARS-CoV-2. Summary of the overall study and its limitations: Clinical and demographic metadata were provided uncurated, with the amount varying by source and participant.

Comment on this clone: Its antigen specificity is not known. The sample holds no much larger clone one base away, and base qualities are not on file.

TCRbeta CDR3 regions were amplified from genomic DNA using the immunoSEQ Assay, a bias-controlled multiplex PCR. As for the authors' bioinformatics: The number of nucleated cells in each sample was estimated by amplification of reference gene primers within the assay. Sequence reads were collapsed and filtered to measure the absolute abundance of every unique TCRbeta CDR3 rearrangement. For each sample, productive Simpson clonality was calculated as the square root of Simpson's diversity index across productive rearrangements. TCRdb's version of the immuneACCESS table is confined to in-frame rearrangements and falls short of the full clone set. An unresolved V gene accounts for under half of the shortfall where checked; the remainder is of unknown origin. V, J and clone size were drawn from that table, and D and trimming were deduced from the DNA. A total of about 130,000 clones appear in this sample, roughly three quarters of them only once. The top ten clones comprise around 5% of the sample.

One collaborating source in Seattle enrolled patients during active infection and followed them longitudinally through the course of disease. The collaborating institutions used their own protocols to collect whole blood in K2EDTA tubes. Collaborator samples were shipped for TCRbeta analysis as frozen whole blood, isolated PBMCs, or DNA extracted from either sample type. The clonotype was recovered from a woman between 70 and 85 years old with COVID-19, enrolled during active disease. The sample comprised peripheral blood.

The CDR3 has the sequence CAGRLLNEKLFF. The DNA sequence follows: TGTGCCGGCAGGCTTTTAAATGAAAAACTGTTTTTT. Rearrangement joined TRBV30 to TRBJ1-4; the D gene lacks a confident call. The cysteine opens and the phenylalanine closes a CDR3 of 12 amino acids. Left in the record is the CDR3 DNA by itself, 36 bases read in frame from the first base. At the junction V is shortened by 8 bases and J by 5 bases, with 12 bases in between. CDR1 and CDR2 are drawn from the germline V gene (reference sequence): GTSNPN, SVGIG.